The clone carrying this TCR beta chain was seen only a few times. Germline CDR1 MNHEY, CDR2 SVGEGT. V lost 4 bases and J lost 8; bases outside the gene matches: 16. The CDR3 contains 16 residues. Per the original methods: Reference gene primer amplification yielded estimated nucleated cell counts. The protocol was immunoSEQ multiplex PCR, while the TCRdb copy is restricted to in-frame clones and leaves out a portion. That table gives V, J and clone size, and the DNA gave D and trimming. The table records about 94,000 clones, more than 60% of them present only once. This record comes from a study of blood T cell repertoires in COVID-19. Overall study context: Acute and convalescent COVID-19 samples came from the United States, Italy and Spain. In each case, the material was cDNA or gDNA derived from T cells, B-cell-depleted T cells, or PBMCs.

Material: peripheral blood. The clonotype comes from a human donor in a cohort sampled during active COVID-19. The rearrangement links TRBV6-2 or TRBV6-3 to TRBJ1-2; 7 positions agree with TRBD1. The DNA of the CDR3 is TGTGCCAGCAGTTCCCCCCCGACAGGGCTTATGTCCGGCTACACCTTC. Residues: CASSSPPTGLMSGYTF.